These T cell receptor beta chains were read from a single sample in a study of molecular identifiers for immune sequencing clone quantification. TCRdb re-called the PCR reads through MiXCR, storing one row per CDR3 protein. The sample yields some 65,000 distinct CDR3 sequences, less than 20% seen once. Sequenced: naive CD8+ T cells from blood, with Jurkat cell RNA spiked in. The source of these receptors is a human donor in good health. Some libraries in this study had Jurkat cell RNA spiked in. The CDR3 runs from the conserved cysteine through the conserved F or W. A D gene is named only where the DNA matches it firmly. A clone size is listed for some rows: how often the clone was seen (once, few, many), or a class if it is expanded.

J: TRBJ2-1; V: TRBV29-1; D: -; size: -; DNA: TGCAGCGAAAGGACGGGAAGCTCCTACAATGAGCAGTTCTTC; CDR3: CSERTGSSYNEQFF
J: TRBJ2-2; V: TRBV13; D: -; size: many; DNA: TGTGCCAGCAGCTACCGCCCGGGGCACTTCAACACCGGGGAGCTGTTTTTT; CDR3: CASSYRPGHFNTGELFF
J: TRBJ2-3; V: TRBV7-9; D: TRBD2; size: many; DNA: TGTGCCAGCAGCCTCGCTAGCGGATACACAGATACGCAGTATTTT; CDR3: CASSLASGYTDTQYF
J: TRBJ2-3; V: TRBV5-4; D: TRBD2; size: -; DNA: TGTGCCAGCAGCAGTAGCGGGAGCCCAGAAGATACGCAGTATTTT; CDR3: CASSSSGSPEDTQYF
J: TRBJ2-1; V: TRBV9; D: -; size: many; DNA: TGTGCCAGCAGCGTCGACAGGTCCAATGAGCAGTTCTTC; CDR3: CASSVDRSNEQFF
J: TRBJ1-2; V: TRBV19; D: -; size: -; DNA: TGTGCCAGTAGTATTGCGACTATCTATGGCTACACCTTC; CDR3: CASSIATIYGYTF
J: TRBJ2-7; V: TRBV27; D: -; size: -; DNA: TGTGCCAGCAGTTCCATCTCTTTGGGGTCCACCTACGAGCAGTACTTC; CDR3: CASSSISLGSTYEQYF
J: TRBJ2-2; V: TRBV6-5; D: -; size: many; DNA: TGTGCCAGCAGTTACTCGGCCGGGGAGCTGTTTTTT; CDR3: CASSYSAGELFF
J: TRBJ2-2; V: TRBV7-8; D: TRBD2; size: many; DNA: TGTGCCAGCAGCTTAGCGATGGCGGGAGTCACCGGGGAGCTGTTTTTT; CDR3: CASSLAMAGVTGELFF
J: TRBJ1-2; V: TRBV28; D: -; size: few; DNA: TGTGCCAGCAGTTTCGGGAGCCTCTATGGCTACACCTTC; CDR3: CASSFGSLYGYTF
J: TRBJ1-1; V: TRBV19; D: -; size: few; DNA: TGTGCCAGTAGTATGGGGGGGGCGGGGACTGAAGCTTTCTTT; CDR3: CASSMGGAGTEAFF
J: TRBJ1-3; V: TRBV4-3; D: TRBD1; size: many; DNA: TGCGCCAGCAGCCAAGACTGGGACAGCTCTGGAAACACCATATATTTT; CDR3: CASSQDWDSSGNTIYF
J: TRBJ2-3; V: TRBV14; D: -; size: many; DNA: TGTGCCAGCAGCAACAGGGTTGATACGCAGTATTTT; CDR3: CASSNRVDTQYF
J: TRBJ2-3; V: TRBV7-2; D: TRBD2; size: -; DNA: TGTGCCGGCAGCTTAAGACTAGCGGGGGCGGTGGGAAGCACAGATACGCAGTATTTT; CDR3: CAGSLRLAGAVGSTDTQYF
J: TRBJ1-5; V: TRBV7-9; D: -; size: few; DNA: TGTGCCAGCAGCCCCCGGGGCGCAAGCCAGCCCCAGCATTTT; CDR3: CASSPRGASQPQHF
J: TRBJ2-7; V: TRBV20-1; D: -; size: many; DNA: TGCAGTGCTAGAGATTTGAGTGGTCGCTACGAGCAGTACTTC; CDR3: CSARDLSGRYEQYF
J: TRBJ1-6; V: TRBV7-6; D: TRBD1; size: -; DNA: TGTGCCTGCAGCTCCCGGGACAGGGGCTATAATTCACCCCTCCACTTT; CDR3: CACSSRDRGYNSPLHF
J: TRBJ2-1; V: TRBV7-2; D: -; size: many; DNA: TGTGCCAGCAGCCTGAGCGGTTTCTCCTACAATGAGCAGTTCTTC; CDR3: CASSLSGFSYNEQFF
J: TRBJ2-1; V: TRBV9; D: TRBD1; size: many; DNA: TGTGCCAGCAGCGTAGCCTTGACAGGGTCCTACAATGAGCAGTTCTTC; CDR3: CASSVALTGSYNEQFF
J: TRBJ2-3; V: TRBV27; D: -; size: many; DNA: TGTGCCAGCAGTTTAATTACCTCCCGCGGCACAGATACGCAGTATTTT; CDR3: CASSLITSRGTDTQYF
J: TRBJ2-1; V: TRBV28; D: TRBD2; size: -; DNA: TGTGCCAGCAGCAGCAGGACTAGCGGGATCCAGAACAATGAGCAGTTCTTC; CDR3: CASSSRTSGIQNNEQFF
J: TRBJ2-2; V: TRBV30; D: -; size: many; DNA: TGTGCCTGGAGTGTACGCAGCGGGGAGCTGTTTTTT; CDR3: CAWSVRSGELFF